Sequencing of this T cell receptor (beta chain) was carried out in a study of shared clonotypes between healthy human individuals. General study findings and limits: Approximately 4.6% of naive CD4 clonotypes were common to a handful of donors. Clonotype sharing among donors was thought likely to change with sequencing depth.

Per the authors' pipeline: As immunoSEQ supplied junction-only sequences (without quality scores), filtering differed. Generated by immunoSEQ multiplex PCR, the TCRdb table keeps only in-frame clones and is missing some. Clone size and the V and J calls come from that table; the DNA yielded D and trimming. Seen here are about 1 million clones, about 80% observed once, and the top ten hold about 0.52%. Donors, without exception, were Caucasian adults residing in Nashville, Tennessee. This clone was picked up many times. Its target is not known. Germline CDR1 is MNHNY and CDR2 is SVGAGI (reference sequence). V was shortened by 8 bases and J by 6 bases, with 14 bases between the two germline ends. This CDR3 comprises 13 residues.

The receptor comes from a man in his late teens or twenties in good health. Some clones in this sample may be carry-over from other donors' samples. The material sequenced was memory CD4+ T cells from PBMCs. Subset of the sample: CD45RA-negative fraction. The chain uses TRBV6-6 and TRBJ1-5, with D possibly TRBD1 on 5 matching bases. CDR3 protein: CASGSTGGQPQHF. DNA of the CDR3: TGTGCCAGCGGTTCGACGGGGGGTCAGCCCCAGCATTTT.